This TCR beta chain is drawn from a study of shared clonotypes between healthy human individuals. The table lists this clone with a count of one. The V and J ends lost 4 bases and 5 bases respectively, with 18 bases between them. Per germline, CDR1 ENHRY and CDR2 SYGVKD. There are 16 residues in the CDR3. Method: immunoSEQ multiplex PCR; TCRdb's copy keeps in-frame clones and lacks some. The sample shows under 600,000 clones, about 96% of them seen only once. The source is a woman in her 30s in good health. Sequencing was carried out using naive CD4+ T cells sorted from blood. Subset noted: CD45RA+ positively selected. The chain recombines TRBV10-3 with TRBJ2-1, with D possibly TRBD1 on 7 matching bases. For the CDR3, the DNA is TGTGCCATCAGTGCAGGGGGGCGGATTGTAGACAATGAGCAGTTCTTC. The encoded protein is CAISAGGRIVDNEQFF.